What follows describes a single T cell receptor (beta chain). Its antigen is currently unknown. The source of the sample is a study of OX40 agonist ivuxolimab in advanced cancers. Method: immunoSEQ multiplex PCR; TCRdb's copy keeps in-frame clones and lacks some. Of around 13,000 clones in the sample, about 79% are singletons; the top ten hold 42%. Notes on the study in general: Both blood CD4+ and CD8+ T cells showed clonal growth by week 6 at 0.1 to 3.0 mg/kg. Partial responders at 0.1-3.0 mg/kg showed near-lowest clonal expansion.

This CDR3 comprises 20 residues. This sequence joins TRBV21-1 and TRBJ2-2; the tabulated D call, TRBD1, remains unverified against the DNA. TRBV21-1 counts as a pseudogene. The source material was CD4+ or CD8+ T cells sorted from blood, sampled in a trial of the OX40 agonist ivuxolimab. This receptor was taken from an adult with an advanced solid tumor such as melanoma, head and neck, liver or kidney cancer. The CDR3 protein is CASSKRRDRGLSQDTGELFF. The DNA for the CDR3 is TGTGCCAGCAGCAAACGGCGGGACAGGGGGCTCTCGCAGGACACCGGGGAGCTGTTTTTT.